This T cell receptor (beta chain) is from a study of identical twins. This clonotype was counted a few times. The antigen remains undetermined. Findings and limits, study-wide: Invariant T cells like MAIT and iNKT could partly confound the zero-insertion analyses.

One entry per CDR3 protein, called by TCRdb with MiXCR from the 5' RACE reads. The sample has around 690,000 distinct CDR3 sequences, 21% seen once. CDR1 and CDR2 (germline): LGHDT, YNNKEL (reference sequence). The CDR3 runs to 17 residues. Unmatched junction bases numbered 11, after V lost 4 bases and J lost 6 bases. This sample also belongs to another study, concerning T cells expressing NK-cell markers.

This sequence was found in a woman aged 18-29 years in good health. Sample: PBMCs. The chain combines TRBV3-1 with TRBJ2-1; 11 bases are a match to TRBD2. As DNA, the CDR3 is TGTGCCAGCAGCCCACTACACCGCGGACTAGCGGGCAATGAGCAGTTCTTC. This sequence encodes CASSPLHRGLAGNEQFF.